One sample yielded the 7 T cell receptor beta chains listed below, sequenced in a study of post-analysis software for immune sequencing data. Points from the study as a whole: A few TRBV segments (TRBV5-6, TRBV5-1 and TRBV20-1 among them) occurred more frequently in patients than in controls.

The antigens for these receptors are not known. Included in the TCR beta cDNA libraries were unique molecular identifiers. TCRdb analysed the PCR reads with MiXCR anew, one entry per CDR3 protein. This sample has roughly 700,000 distinct CDR3 sequences, with about 27% found just once. The sequenced sample consisted of blood. The receptors come from a girl aged 5-17 years with multiple sclerosis.

This clonotype was detected ten times or more. The chain links TRBV29-1 to TRBJ2-3; D is ambiguous. Germline V lookup: CDR1 SQVTM, CDR2 ANQGSEA. The CDR3 has 14 amino acids. V was pared by 6 bases and J by 1 base, with 14 bases between. CDR3 in amino acids: CSVPGSLRTDTQYF. The CDR3 DNA reads TGCAGCGTACCTGGGTCACTGCGCACAGATACGCAGTATTTT.

The rearrangement links TRBV25-1 to TRBJ1-1; D gene unclear. Trimming cost V 5 bases and J 1 base, with 11 bases left between them. The CDR3 covers 14 residues. Germline V gene data show CDR1 as MGHDK and CDR2 as SYGVNS. CDR3 loop: CASSSRFGNTEAFF. The CDR3 bases are TGTGCCAGCAGTTCCCGGTTTGGGAACACTGAAGCTTTCTTT.

V usage is TRBV18 and J usage is TRBJ2-3; D is tentatively TRBD1 or TRBD2 (5 bases each). The germline V and J ends were trimmed by 2 bases and 3 bases, with 12 bases remaining between them. Germline V gene lookup returns CDR1 KGHSH and CDR2 LQKENI. The CDR3 consists of 15 residues. The CDR3 here is CASSPLTGRTDTQYF. Written as DNA, the CDR3 is TGTGCCAGCTCACCATTAACGGGACGGACAGATACGCAGTATTTT.

With respect to this clonotype: One end of the junction does not line up with germline, which may come from a read error. The J gene is TRBJ2-5, the V gene TRBV7-7; D unclear. Germline V gene lookup returns CDR1 SSHAT and CDR2 FNYEAQ (reference sequence). The CDR3 consists of 14 residues. The CDR3 coding sequence is TGTGCTAGCAGCTTAAACGTGGGCCAAGAGACCCAGTACTTC. It translates to CASSLNVGQETQYF.

This chain connects TRBV28 to TRBJ2-1, with 8 nucleotides matching TRBD2. CDR3 length: 18 amino acids. Trimming took 4 bases from V and 6 from J; bases not matched to a gene: 17. Germline CDR1 MDHEN, CDR2 SYDVKM. This CDR3 reads CASSSEGRSGGRTNEQFF. CDR3 DNA: TGTGCCAGCAGTTCCGAGGGAAGGAGCGGGGGACGAACCAATGAGCAGTTCTTC.

The chain combines TRBV7-2 with TRBJ2-5; TRBD2 aligns across 9 bases. The DNA end favors TRBJ2-4, so the J call may be wrong. Per germline, CDR1 SGHTA and CDR2 FQGNSA. The CDR3 is made up of 17 amino acids. Here the CDR3 DNA reads TGTGCCAGCAGCTCATTAAATAGCGGGAGATGGGGCAGCATTCAGTACTTC. Translation: CASSSLNSGRWGSIQYF.

The rearrangement uses TRBV29-1 and TRBJ2-1; unclear D gene. Germline values: CDR1 SQVTM, CDR2 ANQGSEA. V was clipped by 5 bases and J by 9 bases, with 8 bases between them. This CDR3 region has 10 residues. The CDR3 sequence is CSVRWREQFF. In DNA, the CDR3 is TGCAGCGTTAGATGGCGTGAGCAGTTCTTC.